This TCR beta chain was captured in a study of blood T cells in healthy people across ages (dated by TCRdb to between 2015 and 2017). Regarding the research as a whole: Template switching captured roughly one uniquely barcoded TCR beta cDNA molecule per two T cells in model experiments. The donors were divided into four age groups: young (average roughly 15 years), middle-aged (roughly 42), aged (approximately 59) and long-lived (about 79). Using deep sequencing normalized with unique cDNA molecular identifiers, the study measured how TCR beta repertoire diversity changes with age. Two additional independent replicas of 1 million unique cDNA reads from the same blood draw were analyzed for two donors (one aged 18 to 29 and one aged 80 or older). Donors of different ages were randomly distributed across sequencing lanes to avoid experimental bias.

The paper as a whole reports these results and caveats: Compared with the aged group, more naive CD4+ T cells, fewer expanded clones and increased TCR diversity were shown by the long-lived group, suggesting age selection. Bulk unsorted PBMC profiling prevented conclusive comparison of naive and antigen-experienced compartments. Total diversity estimates from one million sequenced T cells were considered lower bounds and underestimates. A strong correlation was found between observed TCR beta diversity and the percentage of naive T cells measured by flow cytometry. Because donor CMV infection status was unknown, age-related changes in expanded clonotypes were potentially confounded. Observed TCR beta diversity per million T cells fell roughly linearly with age, and a significant reduction was already apparent by age approximately 41.

The library was prepared using 5' RACE. The sequencer was an Illumina HiSeq 2500. A second roughly 6 to 11 cycle PCR used a sample-barcoded 5' primer and a J-beta primer mix. Each TCR beta cDNA molecule received a unique molecular identifier from a template-switch 5' adaptor carrying 12 random nucleotides. Each sample yielded at least 3 million CDR3-containing paired-end reads. First-strand cDNA synthesis was performed from all RNA using the Mint cDNA synthesis kit, with priming by a TRBC-specific oligonucleotide. After uracil-DNA glycosylase treatment, a first 18-cycle PCR used universal primers M1SS and BC2_uni_R on all cDNA. In the original analysis: Each sample was normalized by randomly selecting 1 million high-quality reads, each carrying a distinct molecular identifier. Reads with shared molecular identifiers were discarded instead of being binned into consensus sequences. MiTCR, with a Q25 quality threshold and the strictest error-elimination algorithm, was used for CDR3 identification, clonotype clustering and error correction. A nonparametric unseen species model with Euler transformation was used to estimate a lower bound on total TCR beta diversity. TCRdb applied fastp at Q25 and MiXCR to the public reads, then kept only in-frame beta chains. For every CDR3 protein sequence, its rows merge into one entry that carries the most common genes and DNA. The V and J calls and clone size come from TCRdb's table, not from the authors' own analysis. In all, the sample holds 800,000 to 900,000 distinct CDR3 sequences, and around 68% of those were seen once. The top ten clones comprise 25% to 35% of the sample.

The 40 or so donors, aged about 6 to 95 years, were systemically healthy Caucasian individuals from Russia. Each donor gave 9 to 10 milliliters of peripheral blood, collected into EDTA-treated Vacutainer tubes. PBMCs were isolated by Ficoll-Paque density-gradient centrifugation, with at least 7 million obtained per sample. Total RNA, at least 6 micrograms per sample, was extracted from PBMCs with Trizol reagent. For every donor, flow cytometry on a PBMC aliquot measured the percentage of naive CD45RAhigh/CD27high T cells. Taken from cysteine to phenylalanine, the CDR3 has 15 residues. Just the 45-base CDR3 DNA is kept, in frame starting at base 1. Sequences SGHTA (CDR1) and FQGTGA (CDR2) are obtained from the germline V gene. V loses 2 bases of germline sequence and J loses 9 bases, and the interval between the two ends is 14 bases. Note on this clonotype: It lacks a known antigen. Qualities for individual bases were not recorded, and no much larger clone is one base off.

The sample was blood. This sequence was found in a young man in good health. The sequence is built from TRBV7-3 and TRBJ1-6; the D segment could be TRBD1, given 5 matching bases. CDR3 reads: CASSLFAGVTSPLHF. The nucleotide sequence is TGTGCCAGCAGCTTATTTGCGGGGGTTACTTCACCCCTCCACTTT. With the portions outside the CDR3 filled from the reference TRBV7-3 and TRBJ1-6 genes, the complete variable region becomes GAGVSQTPSNKVTEKGKYVELRCDPISGHTALYWYRQSLGQGPEFLIYFQGTGAADDSGLPNDRFFAVRPEGSVSTLKIQRTERGDSAVYLCASSLFAGVTSPLHFGNGTRLTVT.